The next 21 T cell receptor beta chains were all read from a single sample in a study of T cell clones after liver transplantation. The assay was immunoSEQ multiplex PCR, and TCRdb's table has in-frame clones only and misses some. Of 65,000 to 80,000 clones listed, 80% are singletons. The sequencing used CD4+ T cells from blood, collected before liver transplant. The receptors were sampled from a human donor who received a liver transplant.

This chain joins TRBV5-1 and TRBJ2-7, with TRBD2 matching over 15 bases. Germline trimming cut 3 bases from V and 1 base from J; bases unmatched to any gene: 8. The CDR3 sequence is 18 residues long. Germline lookup yields CDR1 SGHRS and CDR2 YFSETQ. CDR3 DNA sequence: TGCGCCAGCAGCTGGGGACTAGCGGGAGGAAGGGTTTCCTACGAGCAGTACTTC. This sequence encodes CASSWGLAGGRVSYEQYF.

This clone appeared a few times. The chain combines TRBV19 with TRBJ2-7; TRBD1 matches 8 bases. Germline trimming cut 5 bases from V and 5 bases from J; bases unmatched to any gene: 11. Per the germline V gene, CDR1 is LNHDA and CDR2 is SQIVND (reference sequence). The CDR3 runs to 15 residues. This CDR3 is CASSGLSGGRDEQYF. In DNA, the CDR3 is TGTGCCAGTAGTGGGCTGTCAGGGGGCAGGGACGAGCAGTACTTC.

V gene TRBV5-6 combines with J gene TRBJ2-2, with 7 nucleotides matching TRBD1. Germline V gives CDR1 SGHDT, CDR2 YYEEEE. The CDR3 has 17 amino acids. V lost 4 bases and J lost 1; bases outside the gene matches: 10. The CDR3 reads CASSALGRTGNTGELFF. For the CDR3, the DNA is TGTGCCAGCAGCGCTTTGGGCCGGACAGGGAACACCGGGGAGCTGTTTTTT.

The chain carries TRBV18 and TRBJ1-1; TRBD1 agrees at 12 bases. CDR3 length: 14 amino acids. Germline V gives CDR1 KGHSH, CDR2 LQKENI. After removal of 6 bases from V and 2 bases from J, the junction contained 1 base not matched to a gene. The CDR3 DNA follows: TGTGCCAGCTCGGGACAGGGGGCAAACACTGAAGCTTTCTTT. It translates to CASSGQGANTEAFF.

V gene TRBV19 combines with J gene TRBJ1-5; tentative D call: TRBD1 (5 bases). V shed 5 bases and J shed 4 bases, with 15 bases lying between them. The V gene's germline CDR1 is LNHDA and CDR2 SQIVND (reference sequence). This CDR3 has 15 residues. CDR3 amino acids: CASSPVGGGNQPQHF. The CDR3 nucleotides are TGTGCCAGTAGTCCCGTTGGGGGGGGTAATCAGCCCCAGCATTTT.

The table lists this clone with a few counts. This chain uses TRBV5-6 with TRBJ1-1, with D unclear. Germline V gene data show CDR1 as SGHDT and CDR2 as YYEEEE. The CDR3 covers 14 residues. Trimming cost V 1 base and J 5 bases, with 12 bases left between them. Written as DNA, the CDR3 is TGTGCCAGCAGCTTGTCCCCGGCGGGAACTGAAGCTTTCTTT. Protein sequence: CASSLSPAGTEAFF.

This clone was observed once. The chain has TRBV7-9 and TRBJ2-1; no firm D call. Germline-derived CDR1 and CDR2 are SEHNR and FQNEAQ (reference sequence). Between the trimmed V and J ends, which lost 5 bases and 4 bases, there was a span of 24 bases. There are 18 residues in the CDR3. CDR3 bases: TGTGCCAGCAGCCCCCGTCTAGTAAGGATTGGTTGGTACAATGAGCAGTTCTTC. Encoded protein: CASSPRLVRIGWYNEQFF.

The chain joins TRBV6-6 to TRBJ2-3; a weak D match, TRBD2 (6 bases). Germline CDR1 MNHNY, CDR2 SVGAGI (reference sequence). V lost 3 bases to trimming and J lost 2 bases, with 9 bases between them. The CDR3 totals 14 residues. The CDR3, as DNA: TGTGCCAGCAGTTATAGCGGTTTCACAGATACGCAGTATTTT. Translation gives CASSYSGFTDTQYF.

The V and J genes are TRBV5-1 and TRBJ1-1; D is possibly TRBD1 (6 bases). V gave up 2 bases and J gave up 1 base, with 12 bases separating them. This CDR3 spans 15 amino acids. Germline V gives CDR1 SGHRS, CDR2 YFSETQ. CDR3 protein: CASSFGQMENTEAFF. The CDR3 coding sequence is TGCGCCAGCAGCTTCGGACAGATGGAGAACACTGAAGCTTTCTTT.

This chain links TRBV6-6 with TRBJ2-1; TRBD2 aligns across 8 bases. CDR1 is MNHNY and CDR2 is SVGAGI in the germline V gene (reference sequence). CDR3 length equals 16 residues. V shed 8 bases, J shed 0 bases, and the junction held 9 bases outside the gene matches. In DNA, the CDR3 is TGTGCCAGCGGGTCCGAGCGGGGGACCTCCTACAATGAGCAGTTCTTC. It codes for CASGSERGTSYNEQFF.

V and J are TRBV19 and TRBJ1-4; D gene uncertain. Germline CDR1 and CDR2: LNHDA and SQIVND (reference sequence). Trimming removed 3 bases at V and 8 bases at J, with 13 bases between. The CDR3 totals 14 residues. CDR3 nucleotide sequence: TGTGCCAGTAGTATGAACCCCACGGGGGAAAAACTGTTTTTT. Amino acid sequence: CASSMNPTGEKLFF.

This clone has a count of ten or more. The chain employs TRBV7-2 and TRBJ1-1, with D maybe TRBD1 (5 bases). The CDR3 covers 13 residues. The V gene's germline CDR1 is SGHTA and CDR2 FQGNSA. Trimming removed 5 bases from V and 8 bases from J, with 15 bases in between. As DNA, the CDR3 is TGTGCCAGCAGCGCCCGGGACGGGGGAGAAGCTTTCTTT. Translated: CASSARDGGEAFF.

V gene TRBV28 combines with J gene TRBJ2-7, with TRBD2 matching over 10 bases. CDR1 is MDHEN and CDR2 is SYDVKM in the germline V gene. The CDR3 consists of 15 residues. V dropped 7 bases and J dropped 3; count of bases not matched to a gene: 9. The CDR3 sequence is CASKWLAGDNYEQYF. The DNA for the CDR3 is TGTGCCAGCAAATGGCTAGCGGGGGATAACTACGAGCAGTACTTC.

The chain couples TRBV12-5 to TRBJ2-3; 11 positions match TRBD1. CDR3 length: 14 residues. Trimming cost V 5 bases and J 5 bases; bases outside gene matches: 3. CDR1 is LGHNT, CDR2 FRNRAP, per germline. CDR3 bases: TGTGCTAGTGGTCCGGGACAGGGGGTAGATACGCAGTATTTT. It is translated as CASGPGQGVDTQYF.

The chain uses TRBV5-1 and TRBJ2-7; 9 positions agree with TRBD2. Germline V lookup: CDR1 SGHRS, CDR2 YFSETQ. Germline trimming cut 0 bases from V and 5 bases from J; bases unmatched to any gene: 9. This CDR3 has 16 amino acids. CDR3 sequence (DNA): TGCGCCAGCAGCTTGGAAGGTAGCGGGAGAGTTGACGAGCAGTACTTC. It specifies CASSLEGSGRVDEQYF.

The V and J genes are TRBV6-1 and TRBJ1-2; perhaps TRBD1 as D (6 bases). Per germline, CDR1 MNHNS and CDR2 SASEGT. The CDR3 sequence is 15 residues long. Trimming pared 6 bases from V and 6 bases from J, leaving 20 bases between. Here the CDR3 DNA reads TGTGCCAGCAGCGCCCTTGGCGGACAGAGGGATGGCTACACCTTC. This translates into CASSALGGQRDGYTF.

The V and J genes are TRBV15 and TRBJ1-3; D may be TRBD1 (6 bases). Deletions cut 0 bases from V and 4 bases from J, with 10 bases between. The germline V gene encodes CDR1 LNHNV and CDR2 YYDKDF (reference sequence). The CDR3 has 15 amino acids. The CDR3 protein is CATSREEGGGNTIYF. The CDR3 DNA is TGTGCCACCAGCAGAGAAGAGGGGGGAGGAAACACCATATATTTT.

The genes are TRBV5-1 and TRBJ1-1; D is possibly TRBD1 (6 bases). Germline V gene data show CDR1 as SGHRS and CDR2 as YFSETQ. Trimming took off 3 bases at V and 5 bases at J, with 11 bases between the two ends. This CDR3 is built from 13 residues. The CDR3 sequence: CASSWNRETEAFF. For the CDR3, the DNA is TGCGCCAGCAGCTGGAACAGGGAAACTGAAGCTTTCTTT.

The V and J genes are TRBV19 and TRBJ1-5; TRBD1 matches at 7 bases. The CDR3 runs to 15 residues. CDR1 and CDR2 from the germline V gene are LNHDA and SQIVND (reference sequence). V shed 4 bases and J 5 bases; nucleotides not matched to a gene: 8. The CDR3 DNA follows: TGTGCCAGTAGTACCTTTGGCAGGGGGGATCAGCCCCAGCATTTT. Amino acid sequence: CASSTFGRGDQPQHF.

Only one count was recorded for this clone. The gene calls are TRBV5-1 and TRBJ2-1; maybe TRBD2 (5 bases). Germline assignment: CDR1 SGHRS and CDR2 YFSETQ. The CDR3 runs 16 residues. V shed 7 bases and J shed 3 bases, with 20 bases lying between them. The CDR3 DNA follows: TGCGCCAGCTTCCGAGGTGGGCGGGTCGGCTACAATGAGCAGTTCTTC. It yields the protein CASFRGGRVGYNEQFF. Looking up the rest from reference TRBV5-1 and TRBJ2-1 gives the full variable domain: KAGVTQTPRYLIKTRGQQVTLSCSPISGHRSVSWYQQTPGQGLQFLFEYFSETQRNKGNFPGRFSGRQFSNSRSEMNVSTLELGDSALYLCASFRGGRVGYNEQFFGPGTRLTVL.

The genes are TRBV19 and TRBJ2-3; D call uncertain. The ends were cut back, 5 bases at V and 1 base at J, with 10 bases in the middle. The V gene's germline CDR1 is LNHDA and CDR2 SQIVND (reference sequence). CDR3 length equals 14 residues. The CDR3 DNA sequence: TGTGCCAGTAGTTCGAAACCCGGCACAGATACGCAGTATTTT. This encodes CASSSKPGTDTQYF.